The T cell receptor (beta chain) described here comes from a study of blood T cells in healthy people across ages. Points from the study as a whole: Compared with aged donors, long-lived donors showed fewer expanded clones, suggesting selection. Unsorted PBMCs ruled out conclusive naive versus antigen-experienced comparison. Strong correlation existed between TCR beta diversity and naive T cell percentage.

The CDR3 sequence is 16 residues long. Germline CDR1 is SGHKS and CDR2 is YYEKEE (reference sequence). V was pared by 0 bases and J by 13 bases, with 23 bases between. Regarding this clonotype: What it binds is unknown. A much larger clone differs by one base, so this may be a read error.

Primed by a sample-barcoded 5' primer and a J-beta primer mix, a second PCR proceeded for roughly 6 to 12 cycles. TCRdb recomputed calls from the 5' RACE reads with MiXCR, one row per CDR3 protein. The data contain roughly 700,000 distinct CDR3 sequences, 32% of them singletons. Researchers collected ten milliliters of peripheral blood from every single donor. The sequence came from an elderly woman in good health. The source material was blood. V and J are TRBV5-5 and TRBJ2-1; perhaps TRBD2 as D (5 bases). The CDR3 DNA reads TGTGCCAGCAGCTTGGCCCTCGGACTGGACCAAGAGACCCAGTTCTTC. Translation gives CASSLALGLDQETQFF. The variable domain in full, completed from reference TRBV5-5 and TRBJ2-1, reads DAGVTQSPTHLIKTRGQQVTLRCSPISGHKSVSWYQQVLGQGPQFIFQYYEKEERGRGNFPDRFSARQFPNYSSELNVNALLLGDSALYLCASSLALGLDQETQFFGPGTRLTVL.